This passage covers 21 T cell receptor beta chains from one sample sequenced in a study of T cell changes during pregnancy in multiple sclerosis. Using immunoSEQ multiplex PCR, the repertoire was profiled, and TCRdb retains in-frame clones only, with some absent. The sample has tens of thousands of clones, 80% to 95% seen once. Sample: CD4+ T cells from peripheral blood mononuclear cells, taken after pregnancy. The receptors stem from a female donor with multiple sclerosis, enrolled in a pregnancy study.

The chain recombines TRBV9 with TRBJ1-2; D possibly corresponds to TRBD1 (5 bases). Germline assignment: CDR1 SGDLS and CDR2 YYNGEE. Trimming removed 3 bases at V and 3 bases at J, with 9 bases between. The CDR3 loop spans 13 amino acids. As DNA, the CDR3 is TGTGCCAGCAGCGCCCAGGGCGACTATGGCTACACCTTC. Amino acids: CASSAQGDYGYTF. Based on the CDR3 plus reference TRBV9 and TRBJ1-2, the full variable domain is DSGVTQTPKHLITATGQRVTLRCSPRSGDLSVYWYQQSLDQGLQFLIQYYNGEERAKGNILERFSAQQFPDLHSELNLSSLELGDSALYFCASSAQGDYGYTFGSGTRLTVV.

The chain combines TRBV14 with TRBJ2-7; the match to TRBD2 covers 13 bases. Germline CDR1 and CDR2: SGHDN and FVKESK. Trimming at V came to 1 base and at J to 3 bases, leaving 3 bases not matched to a gene. This CDR3 comprises 16 residues. The CDR3 reads CASSQGLAGGGYEQYF. The CDR3 nucleotides are TGTGCCAGCAGCCAAGGACTAGCGGGGGGCGGCTACGAGCAGTACTTC.

The CDR3 DNA sequence: TGTGCCAGCAGCCCCGGACTAGCGGGGGCCGTTAGCTCCTACGAGCAGTACTTC. As protein: CASSPGLAGAVSSYEQYF. The gene calls are TRBV7-2 and TRBJ2-7; TRBD2 matches 13 bases. V was pared by 5 bases and J by 0 bases, with 10 bases of the junction left unmatched. From germline, CDR1 is SGHTA and CDR2 FQGNSA. CDR3 size: 18 residues.

The chain links TRBV4-3 to TRBJ1-2, with D unresolved. V lost 0 bases and J lost 5, with 13 bases in between. Germline lookup yields CDR1 LGHNA and CDR2 YSLEER. This CDR3 spans 15 amino acids. CDR3 region: CASSQEFPLTYGYTF. The CDR3 bases are TGCGCCAGCAGCCAAGAATTCCCACTGACTTATGGCTACACCTTC.

The V and J genes are TRBV2 and TRBJ1-5; D is undetermined. Trimming stripped 0 bases from V and 6 bases from J, with 9 bases between. The germline V gene encodes CDR1 SNHLY and CDR2 FYNNEI. CDR3 length: 14 residues. The CDR3 region is CASSEAKTVQPQHF. The CDR3 DNA sequence: TGTGCCAGCAGTGAAGCGAAGACTGTTCAGCCCCAGCATTTT.

This clone was found a few times. This chain connects TRBV6-6 to TRBJ1-5; D gene unclear. Trimming left V 0 bases short and J 5 bases short, with 5 bases between. This CDR3 comprises 13 residues. Germline CDR1 and CDR2: MNHNY and SVGAGI (reference sequence). In DNA form, the CDR3 reads TGTGCCAGCAGTTACTCAACAGATCAGCCCCAGCATTTT. Translated: CASSYSTDQPQHF.

This clone was found a few times. CDR3 in DNA: TGTGCCAGCAGCAGAGCGGGACTAGCGGGGTCAGAGACCCAGTACTTC. Translating it yields CASSRAGLAGSETQYF. V and J are TRBV9 and TRBJ2-5; 13 bases agree with TRBD2. The germline gives CDR1 SGDLS, CDR2 YYNGEE. The CDR3 covers 16 residues. Trimming removed 4 bases from V and 4 bases from J; junction bases left unmatched: 7.

The V and J genes are TRBV7-2 and TRBJ1-2; 8 bases match TRBD1. The germline V gene has CDR1 SGHTA and CDR2 FQGNSA. The CDR3 has 14 amino acids. After removal of 7 bases from V and 4 bases from J, the junction contained 8 bases not matched to a gene. The CDR3 here is CASIQQGGFYGYTF. CDR3 bases: TGTGCCAGCATCCAACAGGGGGGCTTCTATGGCTACACCTTC.

This clone was recorded a few times. V is TRBV7-3 and J is TRBJ1-2; TRBD1 matches 8 bases. J gave up 9 bases and V 6 bases, and 15 bases lay outside the gene matches. Germline CDR1 SGHTA, CDR2 FQGTGA. The CDR3 is made up of 15 amino acids. The CDR3 DNA is TGTGCCAGCAGTTTAGGCCCCCGGACAGGGAGTCGCTACACCTTC. Its translation: CASSLGPRTGSRYTF.

This chain joins TRBV6-5 and TRBJ1-1; TRBD1 agrees at 8 bases. Germline V gives CDR1 MNHEY, CDR2 SVGAGI. V dropped 0 bases and J dropped 8; count of bases not matched to a gene: 8. The CDR3 sequence is 15 residues long. In DNA, the CDR3 is TGTGCCAGCAGTTACTCGACAGGGGCCACCTGGGAAGCTTTCTTT. Translated: CASSYSTGATWEAFF.

The rearrangement uses TRBV7-3 and TRBJ1-2; TRBD1 might be the D (5 bases). CDR3 length: 13 residues. From germline, CDR1 is SGHTA and CDR2 FQGTGA. The V end lost 5 bases, the J end lost 4 bases, and 11 bases lay between the germline ends. CDR3 sequence (DNA): TGTGCCAGCAGCCCGCTGGGGGGCTATGGCTACACCTTC. Translating it yields CASSPLGGYGYTF.

The rearrangement uses TRBV5-4 and TRBJ2-1, with D hard to call. The CDR3 runs to 14 residues. Trimming pared 0 bases from V and 1 base from J, leaving 5 bases between. Germline V gene data show CDR1 as SGHNT and CDR2 as YYREEE (reference sequence). CDR3 DNA sequence: TGTGCCAGCAGCTTGGCTCTATCCTACAATGAGCAGTTCTTC. This translates into CASSLALSYNEQFF.

This clone was observed a single time. V and J are TRBV18 and TRBJ2-2, with a tentative D call TRBD1 (5 bases). CDR1 and CDR2 (germline): KGHSH, LQKENI. This CDR3 is built from 16 residues. V lost 3 bases, J lost 4 bases, and 15 bases lay in between. The CDR3, as DNA: TGTGCCAGCTCACCTCTAGGGGCGTCGAGCACCGGGGAGCTGTTTTTT. The encoded protein is CASSPLGASSTGELFF.

The chain joins TRBV7-2 to TRBJ1-1; 8 bases line up with TRBD1. Per the germline V gene, CDR1 is SGHTA and CDR2 is FQGNSA. The J segment lost 0 bases and the V segment lost 7 bases, leaving 7 bases of the junction unmatched. CDR3 length: 15 residues. CDR3 in amino acids: CASTGQGALNTEAFF. CDR3 in DNA: TGTGCCAGCACCGGGCAGGGGGCTTTGAACACTGAAGCTTTCTTT.

The chain carries TRBV27 and TRBJ2-3; 8 bases are shared with TRBD1. The V segment lost 5 bases and the J segment 4 bases; nucleotides outside the gene matches: 14. CDR3 length equals 17 residues. Germline assignment: CDR1 MNHEY and CDR2 SMNVEV (reference sequence). The CDR3 region is CASSNEPFGQGADTQYF. The CDR3 coding sequence is TGTGCCAGCAGTAATGAACCCTTCGGACAGGGTGCAGATACGCAGTATTTT.

V usage is TRBV5-6 and J usage is TRBJ1-5; TRBD1 matches at 7 bases. The V gene end was trimmed by 3 bases and the J gene end by 3 bases; junction bases not matched to a gene: 9. The CDR3 extends over 16 amino acids. The germline CDR1 and CDR2 sequences are SGHDT and YYEEEE. The CDR3 loop reads CASSSHTTGINQPQHF. DNA of the CDR3: TGTGCCAGCAGCTCACACACGACAGGGATCAATCAGCCCCAGCATTTT.

This clone has just one count. The chain employs TRBV14 and TRBJ2-7; D is uncertain. Germline V lookup: CDR1 SGHDN, CDR2 FVKESK. The V and J ends lost 1 base and 3 bases respectively, with 4 bases between them. This CDR3 has 12 amino acids. CDR3 residues: CASSQVYYEQYF. The CDR3 nucleotides are TGTGCCAGCAGCCAAGTTTACTACGAGCAGTACTTC.

The chain couples TRBV6-5 to TRBJ1-5; D is unclear. The V end was cut by 5 bases, the J end by 4 bases, with 15 bases between. The CDR3 length is 15 residues. The germline gives CDR1 MNHEY, CDR2 SVGAGI. CDR3 sequence: CASSPEGLRNQPQHF. The CDR3 DNA is TGTGCCAGCAGTCCGGAGGGCCTTCGGAATCAGCCCCAGCATTTT.

The chain uses TRBV6-4 and TRBJ2-3; TRBD2 aligns across 8 bases. The CDR3 has 14 residues. Unmatched junction bases numbered 3, after V lost 5 bases and J lost 2 bases. Germline V gene data show CDR1 as MRHNA and CDR2 as SNTAGT. CDR3 protein: CASSSGGDTDTQYF. The CDR3 coding sequence is TGTGCCAGCAGTAGCGGGGGTGACACAGATACGCAGTATTTT.

The V call is TRBV30, the J call TRBJ1-5, with TRBD1 matching over 10 bases. Losses at the gene ends were 3 bases for V and 5 bases for J; bases not matched to a gene: 4. From germline, CDR1 is GTSNPN and CDR2 SVGIG (reference sequence). The CDR3 has 14 residues. The chain's CDR3 is CAWSVDRGHQPQHF. CDR3 DNA: TGTGCCTGGAGCGTCGACAGGGGGCATCAGCCCCAGCATTTT.

This clone was seen more than once but under ten times. J is TRBJ2-2 and V is TRBV6-1; D possibly corresponds to TRBD1 (6 bases). The CDR3 length is 13 residues. Trimming took off 7 bases at V and 7 bases at J, with 13 bases between the two ends. Germline loops: CDR1 MNHNS, CDR2 SASEGT. In nucleotides, the CDR3 is TGTGCCAGCACTCACAGGGATTTCGGGGAGCTGTTTTTT. Translation gives CASTHRDFGELFF.